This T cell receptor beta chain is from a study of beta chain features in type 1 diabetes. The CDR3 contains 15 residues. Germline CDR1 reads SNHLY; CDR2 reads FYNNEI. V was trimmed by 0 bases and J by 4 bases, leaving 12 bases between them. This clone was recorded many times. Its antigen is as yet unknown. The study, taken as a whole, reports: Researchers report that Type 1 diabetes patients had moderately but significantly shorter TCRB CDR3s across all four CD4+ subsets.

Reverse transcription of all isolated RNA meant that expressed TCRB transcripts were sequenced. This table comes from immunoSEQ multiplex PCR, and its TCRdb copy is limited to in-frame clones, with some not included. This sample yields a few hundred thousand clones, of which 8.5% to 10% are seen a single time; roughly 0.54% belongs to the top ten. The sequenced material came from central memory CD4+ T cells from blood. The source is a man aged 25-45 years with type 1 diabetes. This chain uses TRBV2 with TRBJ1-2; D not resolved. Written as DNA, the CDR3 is TGTGCCAGCAGTGAAGCTCGGAGCTTTGTCTATGGCTACACCTTC. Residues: CASSEARSFVYGYTF.